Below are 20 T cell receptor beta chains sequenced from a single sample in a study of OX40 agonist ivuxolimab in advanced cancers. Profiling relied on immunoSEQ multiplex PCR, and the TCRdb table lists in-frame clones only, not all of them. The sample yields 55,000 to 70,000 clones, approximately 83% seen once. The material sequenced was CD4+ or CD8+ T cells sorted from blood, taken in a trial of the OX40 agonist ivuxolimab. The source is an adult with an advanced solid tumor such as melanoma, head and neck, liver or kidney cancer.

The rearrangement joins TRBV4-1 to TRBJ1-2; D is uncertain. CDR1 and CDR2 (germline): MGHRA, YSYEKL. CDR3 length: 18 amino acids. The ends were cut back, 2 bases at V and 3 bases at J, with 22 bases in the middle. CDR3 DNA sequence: TGCGCCAGCAGCCAAAATACCCCGGATAGGGAGGGAGACTATGGCTACACCTTC. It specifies CASSQNTPDREGDYGYTF.

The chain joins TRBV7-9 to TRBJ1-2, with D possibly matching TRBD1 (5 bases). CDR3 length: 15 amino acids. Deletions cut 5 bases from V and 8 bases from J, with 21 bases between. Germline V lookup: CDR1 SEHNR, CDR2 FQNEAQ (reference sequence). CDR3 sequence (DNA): TGTGCCAGCAGCCCATCTGGGGGGGAAAGGAGAGGCTACACCTTC. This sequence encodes CASSPSGGERRGYTF.

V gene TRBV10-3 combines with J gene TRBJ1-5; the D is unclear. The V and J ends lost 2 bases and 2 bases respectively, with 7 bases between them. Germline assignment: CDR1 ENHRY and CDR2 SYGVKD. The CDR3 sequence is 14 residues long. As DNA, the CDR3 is TGTGCCATCAGTGAGGGGAACGGCAATCAGCCCCAGCATTTT. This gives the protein CAISEGNGNQPQHF.

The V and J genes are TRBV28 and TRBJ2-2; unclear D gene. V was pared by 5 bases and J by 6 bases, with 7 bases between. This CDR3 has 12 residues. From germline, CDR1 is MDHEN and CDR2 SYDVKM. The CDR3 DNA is TGTGCCAGCAGTCCCAGGTCCGGGGAGCTGTTTTTT. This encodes CASSPRSGELFF. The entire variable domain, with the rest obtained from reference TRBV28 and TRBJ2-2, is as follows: DVKVTQSSRYLVKRTGEKVFLECVQDMDHENMFWYRQDPGLGLRLIYFSYDVKMKEKGDIPEGYSVSREKKERFSLILESASTNQTSMYLCASSPRSGELFFGEGSRLTVL.

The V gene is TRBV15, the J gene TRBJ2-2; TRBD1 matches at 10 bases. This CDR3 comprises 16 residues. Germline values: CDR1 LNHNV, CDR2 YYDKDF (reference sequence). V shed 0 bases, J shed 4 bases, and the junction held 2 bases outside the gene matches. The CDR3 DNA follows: TGTGCCACCAGCAGAGAAGGGACAGGGGTCACCGGGGAGCTGTTTTTT. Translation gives CATSREGTGVTGELFF.

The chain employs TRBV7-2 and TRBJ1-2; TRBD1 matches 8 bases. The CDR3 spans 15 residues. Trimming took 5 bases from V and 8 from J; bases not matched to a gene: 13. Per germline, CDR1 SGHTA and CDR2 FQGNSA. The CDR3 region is CASSPPDREYRGYTF. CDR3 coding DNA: TGTGCCAGCAGCCCTCCGGACAGGGAGTATCGCGGCTACACCTTC. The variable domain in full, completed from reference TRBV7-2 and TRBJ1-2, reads GAGVSQSPSNKVTEKGKDVELRCDPISGHTALYWYRQSLGQGLEFLIYFQGNSAPDKSGLPSDRFSAERTGGSVSTLTIQRTQQEDSAVYLCASSPPDREYRGYTFGSGTRLTVV.

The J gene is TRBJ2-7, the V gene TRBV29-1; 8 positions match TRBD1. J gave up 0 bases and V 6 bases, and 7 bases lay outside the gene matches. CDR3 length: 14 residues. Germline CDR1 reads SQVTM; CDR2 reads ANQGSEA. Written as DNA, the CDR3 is TGCAGCGTAACTAGGACAGGGAGCTCCTACGAGCAGTACTTC. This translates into CSVTRTGSSYEQYF.

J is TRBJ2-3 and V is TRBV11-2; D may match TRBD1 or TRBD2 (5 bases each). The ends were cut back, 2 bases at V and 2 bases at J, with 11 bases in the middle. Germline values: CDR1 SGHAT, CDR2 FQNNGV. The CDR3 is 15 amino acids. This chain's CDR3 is CASSLMGETTDTQYF. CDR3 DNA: TGTGCCAGCAGCTTAATGGGGGAGACCACAGATACGCAGTATTTT.

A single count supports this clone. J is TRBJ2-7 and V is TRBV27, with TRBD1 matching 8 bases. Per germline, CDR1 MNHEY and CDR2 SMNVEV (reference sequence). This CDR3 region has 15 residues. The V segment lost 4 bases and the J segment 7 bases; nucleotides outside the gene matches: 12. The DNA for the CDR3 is TGTGCCAGCAGTTCCCCCGGCCCCACAGGGGGGGAGCAGTACTTC. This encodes CASSSPGPTGGEQYF.

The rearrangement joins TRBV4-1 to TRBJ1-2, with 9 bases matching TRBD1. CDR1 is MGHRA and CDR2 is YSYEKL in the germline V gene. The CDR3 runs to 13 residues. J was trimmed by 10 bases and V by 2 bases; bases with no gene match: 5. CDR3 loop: CASSQRDRELYTF. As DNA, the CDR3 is TGCGCCAGCAGCCAAAGGGACAGGGAACTCTACACCTTC.

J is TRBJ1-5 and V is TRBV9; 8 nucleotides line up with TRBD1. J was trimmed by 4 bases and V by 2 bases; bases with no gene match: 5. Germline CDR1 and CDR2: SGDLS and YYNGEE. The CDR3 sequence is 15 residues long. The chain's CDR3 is CASSVGQAPNQPQHF. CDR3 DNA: TGTGCCAGCAGCGTGGGACAGGCGCCGAATCAGCCCCAGCATTTT.

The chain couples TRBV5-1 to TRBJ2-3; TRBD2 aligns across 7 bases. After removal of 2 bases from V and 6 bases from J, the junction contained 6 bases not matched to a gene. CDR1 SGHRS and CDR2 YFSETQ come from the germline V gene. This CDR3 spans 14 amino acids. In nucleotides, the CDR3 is TGCGCCAGCAGCTTTGAAGCGGGGCTCGATACGCAGTATTTT. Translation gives CASSFEAGLDTQYF.

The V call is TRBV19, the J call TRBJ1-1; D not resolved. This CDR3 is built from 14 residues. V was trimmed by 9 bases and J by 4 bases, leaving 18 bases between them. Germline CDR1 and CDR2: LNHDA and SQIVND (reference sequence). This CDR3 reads CASPTPGSSTEAFF. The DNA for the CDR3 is TGTGCCAGCCCTACGCCAGGATCCAGCACTGAAGCTTTCTTT.

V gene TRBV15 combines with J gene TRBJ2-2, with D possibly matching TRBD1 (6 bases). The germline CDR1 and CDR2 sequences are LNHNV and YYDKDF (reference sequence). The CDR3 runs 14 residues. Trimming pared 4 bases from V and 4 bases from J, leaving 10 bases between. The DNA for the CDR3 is TGTGCCACCAGCACCGCCAGGGGCACCGGGGAGCTGTTTTTT. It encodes CATSTARGTGELFF. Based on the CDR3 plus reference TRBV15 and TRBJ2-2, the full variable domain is DAMVIQNPRYQVTQFGKPVTLSCSQTLNHNVMYWYQQKSSQAPKLLFHYYDKDFNNEADTPDNFQSRRPNTSFCFLDIRSPGLGDTAMYLCATSTARGTGELFFGEGSRLTVL.

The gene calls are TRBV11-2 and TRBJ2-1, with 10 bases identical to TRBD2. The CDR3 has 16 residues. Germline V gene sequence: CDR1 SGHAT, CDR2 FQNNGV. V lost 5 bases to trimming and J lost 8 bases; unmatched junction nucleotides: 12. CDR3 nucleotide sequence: TGTGCCAGCAGCACCTTAGCGGGGGGTCCTATTCATGAGCAGTTCTTC. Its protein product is CASSTLAGGPIHEQFF.

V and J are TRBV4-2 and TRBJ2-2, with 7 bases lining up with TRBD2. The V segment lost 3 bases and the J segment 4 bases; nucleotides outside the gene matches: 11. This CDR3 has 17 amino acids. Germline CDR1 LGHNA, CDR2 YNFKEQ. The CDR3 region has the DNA TGTGCCAGCAGCCACACCTGGGGGGGGGAGTCCACCGGGGAGCTGTTTTTT. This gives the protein CASSHTWGGESTGELFF.

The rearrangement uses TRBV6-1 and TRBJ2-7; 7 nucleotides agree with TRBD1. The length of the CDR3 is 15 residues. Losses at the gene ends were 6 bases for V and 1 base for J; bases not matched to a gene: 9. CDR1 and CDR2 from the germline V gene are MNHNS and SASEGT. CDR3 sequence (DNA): TGTGCCAGCAGATCACAGGGGCTAGGGTCCTACGAGCAGTACTTC. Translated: CASRSQGLGSYEQYF.

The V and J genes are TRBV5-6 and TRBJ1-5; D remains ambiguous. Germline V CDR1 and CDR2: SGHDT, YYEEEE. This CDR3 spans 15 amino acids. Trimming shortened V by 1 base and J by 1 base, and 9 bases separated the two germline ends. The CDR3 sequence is CASSLFIGSNQPQHF. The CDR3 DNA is TGTGCCAGCAGCTTGTTTATTGGGAGCAATCAGCCCCAGCATTTT.

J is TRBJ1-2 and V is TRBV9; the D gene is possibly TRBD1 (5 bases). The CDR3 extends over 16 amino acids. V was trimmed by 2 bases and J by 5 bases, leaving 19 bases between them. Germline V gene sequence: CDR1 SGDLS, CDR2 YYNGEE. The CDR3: CASSVQTGSGAYGYTF. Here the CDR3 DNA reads TGTGCCAGCAGCGTTCAAACGGGGTCTGGGGCATATGGCTACACCTTC.

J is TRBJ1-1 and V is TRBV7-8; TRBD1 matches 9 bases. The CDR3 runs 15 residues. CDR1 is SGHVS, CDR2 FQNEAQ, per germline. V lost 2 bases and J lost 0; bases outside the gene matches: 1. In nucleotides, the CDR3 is TGTGCCAGCAGCTTAAGACAGGGGGTGAACACTGAAGCTTTCTTT. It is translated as CASSLRQGVNTEAFF.